A single sample gave rise to the 29 T cell receptor beta chains below, sequenced in a study of cytomegalovirus exposure and HLA in healthy donors. Produced via immunoSEQ multiplex PCR; TCRdb's table is partial and in-frame only. Counted here are 150,000 to 200,000 clones, about 82% occurring once; the ten biggest clones make up more than 1.2%. The source material was PBMCs. Receptor source: a young woman in good health and CMV-seronegative.

This clone was found once. This sequence joins TRBV19 and TRBJ2-2; the match to TRBD2 covers 13 bases. The CDR3 has 17 amino acids. Germline V gives CDR1 LNHDA, CDR2 SQIVND (reference sequence). The trim removed 0 bases at V and 6 bases at J, leaving 4 bases unmatched. The CDR3 protein is CASSIEGLAGPAGELFF. In nucleotides, the CDR3 is TGTGCCAGTAGTATAGAGGGACTAGCGGGACCCGCCGGGGAGCTGTTTTTT. The full variable domain, its missing parts supplied by reference TRBV19 and TRBJ2-2, is DGGITQSPKYLFRKEGQNVTLSCEQNLNHDAMYWYRQDPGQGLRLIYYSQIVNDFQKGDIAEGYSVSREKKESFPLTVTSAQKNPTAFYLCASSIEGLAGPAGELFFGEGSRLTVL.

The chain employs TRBV5-1 and TRBJ1-1; D remains unclear. The CDR3 runs to 13 residues. Germline CDR1 and CDR2: SGHRS and YFSETQ. V lost 0 bases to trimming and J lost 5 bases, with 8 bases between them. The CDR3 spells CASSLASGTEAFF. CDR3 coding DNA: TGCGCCAGCAGCTTGGCGTCGGGAACTGAAGCTTTCTTT.

The rearrangement uses TRBV25-1 and TRBJ2-1, with 10 bases identical to TRBD2. V dropped 1 base and J dropped 8; count of bases not matched to a gene: 8. Germline V CDR1 and CDR2: MGHDK, SYGVNS. This CDR3 region has 16 residues. The CDR3 sequence is CASSELASGSDDEQFF. The CDR3 DNA sequence: TGTGCCAGCAGTGAATTGGCTAGCGGGAGCGACGATGAGCAGTTCTTC.

This clone was recorded a few times. V usage is TRBV5-1 and J usage is TRBJ2-3; D may be TRBD2 (5 bases). Trimming shortened V by 4 bases and J by 3 bases, and 15 bases separated the two germline ends. CDR1 and CDR2 from the germline V gene are SGHRS and YFSETQ. CDR3 size: 15 residues. The CDR3, as DNA: TGCGCCAGCAGCATCTCTCTGGGGAGTACAGATACGCAGTATTTT. Its protein product is CASSISLGSTDTQYF. The entire variable domain, with the rest obtained from reference TRBV5-1 and TRBJ2-3, is as follows: KAGVTQTPRYLIKTRGQQVTLSCSPISGHRSVSWYQQTPGQGLQFLFEYFSETQRNKGNFPGRFSGRQFSNSRSEMNVSTLELGDSALYLCASSISLGSTDTQYFGPGTRLTVL.

The rearrangement joins TRBV12-5 to TRBJ2-3, with a tentative D call TRBD2 (7 bases). The CDR3 contains 18 residues. V was cut by 4 bases and J by 0 bases, with 20 bases left in between. Germline loops: CDR1 LGHNT, CDR2 FRNRAP. The CDR3 sequence is CASGSPRGAGRSTDTQYF. Written as DNA, the CDR3 is TGTGCTAGTGGTTCCCCCCGGGGGGCGGGGCGAAGCACAGATACGCAGTATTTT.

The J gene is TRBJ2-1, the V gene TRBV19, with D perhaps TRBD2 (5 bases). Trimming pared 11 bases from V and 1 base from J, leaving 9 bases between. The V gene's germline CDR1 is LNHDA and CDR2 SQIVND (reference sequence). CDR3 size: 12 residues. CDR3 amino acids: CASAESYNEQFF. The DNA of the CDR3 is TGTGCCTCAGCGGAATCCTACAATGAGCAGTTCTTC.

The chain joins TRBV23-1 to TRBJ2-7; 7 bases line up with TRBD1. TRBV23-1 is identified as an open reading frame with a role that is uncertain. The CDR3 extends over 15 amino acids. V was pared by 1 base and J by 1 base, with 4 bases of the junction left unmatched. The CDR3 sequence is CASSQYGTESYEQYF. The CDR3 bases are TGCGCCAGCAGTCAATACGGGACAGAATCCTACGAGCAGTACTTC.

This clone was seen a few times. The V call is TRBV5-4, the J call TRBJ1-1, with D perhaps matching TRBD1 (5 bases). V shed 4 bases and J shed 3 bases, with 10 bases lying between them. The CDR3 extends over 13 amino acids. Germline-derived CDR1 and CDR2 are SGHNT and YYREEE (reference sequence). DNA of the CDR3: TGTGCCAGCAGCCCTGACAGCGACACTGAAGCTTTCTTT. It codes for CASSPDSDTEAFF.

The V call is TRBV18, the J call TRBJ1-1; no firm D call. The CDR3 runs to 13 residues. Germline loops: CDR1 KGHSH, CDR2 LQKENI. Trimming removed 11 bases at V and 1 base at J, with 14 bases between. The CDR3 region has the DNA TGTGCCTCCGAAAGCCGGGGGAACACTGAAGCTTTCTTT. Protein product: CASESRGNTEAFF.

V gene TRBV7-9 combines with J gene TRBJ2-7; D is unclear. Germline V lookup: CDR1 SEHNR, CDR2 FQNEAQ (reference sequence). CDR3 size: 12 residues. The ends were cut back, 4 bases at V and 3 bases at J, with 7 bases in the middle. CDR3 sequence reads: CASSYTVYEQYF. The CDR3 bases are TGTGCCAGCAGCTATACAGTCTACGAGCAGTACTTC.

This chain connects TRBV5-1 to TRBJ1-4; TRBD1 is a possible D gene (6 bases). Trimming removed 0 bases at V and 0 bases at J, with 15 bases between. The germline CDR1 and CDR2 sequences are SGHRS and YFSETQ. CDR3 length: 18 amino acids. The CDR3 bases are TGCGCCAGCAGCTTGGGTGACAGGTTACTTGCAACTAATGAAAAACTGTTTTTT. Translated, it gives CASSLGDRLLATNEKLFF.

The chain employs TRBV5-1 and TRBJ2-5; D call uncertain. The CDR3 runs 16 residues. The V end was cut by 0 bases, the J end by 2 bases, with 14 bases between. Germline lookup yields CDR1 SGHRS and CDR2 YFSETQ. The CDR3 spells CASSLARPVLQETQYF. In DNA form, the CDR3 reads TGCGCCAGCAGCTTGGCCAGGCCAGTCTTACAAGAGACCCAGTACTTC.

This clone was detected only once. The CDR3 sequence: CASSQDSVSGRINEQFF. CDR3 coding DNA: TGTGCCAGCAGCCAAGATTCGGTTAGCGGGAGAATCAATGAGCAGTTCTTC. V usage is TRBV4-2 and J usage is TRBJ2-1; 9 bases are a match to TRBD2. The CDR3 consists of 17 residues. CDR1 and CDR2 from the germline V gene are LGHNA and YNFKEQ. V trimming: 0 bases; J trimming: 6 bases; junction bases outside the gene matches: 9.

The chain links TRBV18 to TRBJ2-7; 7 positions agree with TRBD1. Germline V gives CDR1 KGHSH, CDR2 LQKENI. Trimming removed 6 bases from V and 1 base from J; junction bases left unmatched: 6. This CDR3 contains 14 residues. This CDR3 reads CASSLTGASYEQYF. Written as DNA, the CDR3 is TGTGCCAGCTCCCTAACAGGGGCATCCTACGAGCAGTACTTC.

The chain combines TRBV4-2 with TRBJ1-4, with TRBD1 as a possible D gene (5 bases). Trimming cost V 0 bases and J 5 bases, with 10 bases left between them. This CDR3 contains 15 residues. Germline lookup yields CDR1 LGHNA and CDR2 YNFKEQ. The CDR3 loop is CASSQDLQGNEKLFF. CDR3 DNA sequence: TGTGCCAGCAGCCAAGATCTTCAGGGAAATGAAAAACTGTTTTTT.

Only a few counts were recorded for this clone. The junction and the germline gene differ at one end; a read error may be behind it. The chain employs TRBV7-9 and TRBJ1-2, with D possibly being TRBD1 (5 bases). The CDR3 sequence is 9 residues long. Germline CDR1 and CDR2: SEHNR and FQNEAQ (reference sequence). The CDR3, as DNA: TGTGCCAGCAGCTTAATGGGGCAGTTC. It specifies CASSLMGQF. The entire variable domain, with the rest obtained from reference TRBV7-9 and TRBJ1-2, is as follows: DTGVSQNPRHKITKRGQNVTFRCDPISEHNRLYWYRQTLGQGPEFLTYFQNEAQLEKSRLLSDRFSAERPKGSFSTLEIQRTEQGDSAMYLCASSLMGQFGSGTRLTVV.

This clone came up once. V and J are TRBV7-9 and TRBJ2-7, with D possibly matching TRBD1 (6 bases). The CDR3 has 15 residues. The V gene lost 4 bases and the J gene lost 1 base, with 14 bases spanning the gap. Germline V gene data show CDR1 as SEHNR and CDR2 as FQNEAQ (reference sequence). CDR3 residues: CASSYQTGGSYEQYF. In DNA, the CDR3 is TGTGCCAGCAGCTACCAGACAGGTGGATCCTACGAGCAGTACTTC.

The chain joins TRBV6-1 to TRBJ2-3, with 7 bases identical to TRBD1. Germline-derived CDR1 and CDR2 are MNHNS and SASEGT. The CDR3 runs to 13 residues. Losses at the gene ends were 7 bases for V and 1 base for J; bases not matched to a gene: 2. This chain's CDR3 is CASTDRRTDTQYF. The CDR3 DNA follows: TGTGCCAGCACGGACAGGCGCACAGATACGCAGTATTTT.

The count of this clone is one. The V gene is TRBV19, the J gene TRBJ1-5; unclear D gene. This CDR3 comprises 16 residues. Per germline, CDR1 LNHDA and CDR2 SQIVND (reference sequence). The germline V and J ends were trimmed by 4 bases and 1 base, with 14 bases remaining between them. The CDR3 coding sequence is TGTGCCAGTAGTAGACTAGGCCTGGCGAGCAATCAGCCCCAGCATTTT. Its translation is CASSRLGLASNQPQHF.

The rearrangement links TRBV6-1 to TRBJ1-4, with D hard to call. The CDR3 is 11 residues long. Trimming took 6 bases from V and 14 from J, leaving 13 bases between them. The V gene's germline CDR1 is MNHNS and CDR2 SASEGT. Here the CDR3 DNA reads TGTGCCAGCAGCCTTGGAGGACGGCTGTTTTTT. Protein: CASSLGGRLFF.

J is TRBJ2-7 and V is TRBV4-1; D might be TRBD1 (7 bases). V lost 4 bases and J 4 bases, leaving 20 bases between the germline ends. The length of the CDR3 is 16 residues. The germline CDR1 and CDR2 sequences are MGHRA and YSYEKL. Written as DNA, the CDR3 is TGCGCCAGCAGCCCACTGGGAGTCAGGGGGGCATACGAGCAGTACTTC. This encodes CASSPLGVRGAYEQYF.

The V and J genes are TRBV19 and TRBJ1-2; no reliable D call. The V gene lost 5 bases and the J gene lost 8 bases, with 9 bases spanning the gap. Germline assignment: CDR1 LNHDA and CDR2 SQIVND (reference sequence). The CDR3 length is 11 residues. The CDR3 DNA sequence: TGTGCCAGTAGTCTCCAGATGGGCTACACCTTC. Protein: CASSLQMGYTF.

The gene calls are TRBV7-2 and TRBJ2-1, with a tentative D call TRBD1 (5 bases). The CDR3 has 12 residues. The V gene lost 3 bases and the J gene lost 6 bases, with 6 bases spanning the gap. Germline CDR1 SGHTA, CDR2 FQGNSA. The CDR3 here is CASSLGRNEQFF. The CDR3 DNA is TGTGCCAGCAGCTTGGGGCGCAATGAGCAGTTCTTC.

V usage is TRBV9 and J usage is TRBJ1-3; weak D call: TRBD1 (6 bases). Germline V CDR1 and CDR2: SGDLS, YYNGEE. The CDR3 extends over 18 amino acids. The V and J ends lost 0 bases and 4 bases respectively, with 20 bases between them. The CDR3 sequence: CASSVGGRQNLPGNTIYF. CDR3 bases: TGTGCCAGCAGCGTAGGGGGGCGACAGAACCTTCCCGGAAACACCATATATTTT.

The rearrangement joins TRBV19 to TRBJ2-5; D uncertain. Germline CDR1 reads LNHDA; CDR2 reads SQIVND (reference sequence). The CDR3 contains 14 residues. V was pared by 3 bases and J by 2 bases, with 10 bases between. The CDR3 is CASSILGFQETQYF. The CDR3 DNA reads as TGTGCCAGTAGTATTCTAGGATTTCAAGAGACCCAGTACTTC. The complete variable domain, with remaining parts taken from reference TRBV19 and TRBJ2-5, reads DGGITQSPKYLFRKEGQNVTLSCEQNLNHDAMYWYRQDPGQGLRLIYYSQIVNDFQKGDIAEGYSVSREKKESFPLTVTSAQKNPTAFYLCASSILGFQETQYFGPGTRLLVL.

The CDR3 protein is CASSQEQTGHYYEQYF. CDR3 DNA: TGTGCCAGCAGCCAAGAACAGACAGGGCACTACTACGAGCAGTACTTC. The chain recombines TRBV4-2 with TRBJ2-7; TRBD1 matches 7 bases. The CDR3 consists of 16 residues. V trimming: 0 bases; J trimming: 3 bases; junction bases outside the gene matches: 8. Germline V gene lookup returns CDR1 LGHNA and CDR2 YNFKEQ.

The DNA for the CDR3 is TGTGCCAGTAGTATCGGACACGCAACTAATGAAAAACTGTTTTTT. Residues: CASSIGHATNEKLFF. The chain joins TRBV19 to TRBJ1-4; maybe TRBD1 (5 bases). CDR1 and CDR2 (germline): LNHDA, SQIVND (reference sequence). CDR3 size: 15 residues. V dropped 3 bases and J dropped 0 bases, with 8 bases sitting between them.

The chain joins TRBV7-9 to TRBJ2-5, with 8 bases identical to TRBD1. The germline V gene encodes CDR1 SEHNR and CDR2 FQNEAQ (reference sequence). The junction had 9 bases not matched to a gene; V was cut back by 8 bases and J by 4 bases. The CDR3 extends over 14 amino acids. The CDR3 coding sequence is TGTGCCAGCTCAATGACAGGGGCTGGAGAGACCCAGTACTTC. Encoded protein: CASSMTGAGETQYF.

This chain uses TRBV5-1 with TRBJ1-3, with D possibly being TRBD1 (5 bases). Trimming left V 5 bases short and J 2 bases short, with 8 bases between. CDR3 size: 13 residues. The germline gives CDR1 SGHRS, CDR2 YFSETQ. This CDR3 reads CASRETAGNTIYF. In DNA form, the CDR3 reads TGCGCCAGCAGGGAGACAGCTGGAAACACCATATATTTT. Based on the CDR3 plus reference TRBV5-1 and TRBJ1-3, the full variable domain is KAGVTQTPRYLIKTRGQQVTLSCSPISGHRSVSWYQQTPGQGLQFLFEYFSETQRNKGNFPGRFSGRQFSNSRSEMNVSTLELGDSALYLCASRETAGNTIYFGEGSWLTVV.